This T cell receptor beta chain was recovered during a study of pediatric ulcerative colitis. Between the trimmed V and J ends, which lost 5 bases and 8 bases, there was a span of 18 bases. Germline CDR1 LGHNA, CDR2 YNFKEQ. There are 14 residues in the CDR3. Overall study results and limits: Clonal expansions reduced rectal repertoire diversity in acute severe colitis.

This clone was seen a single time. Its antigen is still unknown. Sequenced by immunoSEQ multiplex PCR; TCRdb stores in-frame clones only, minus some. The sample includes over 9,000 clones, over 80% of them seen just once. The sample taken for sequencing was blood. The receptor comes from a girl aged 10-17 years with moderate ulcerative colitis. The gene calls are TRBV4-2 and TRBJ1-1; D possibly corresponds to TRBD1 (5 bases). CDR3 sequence: CASSLWGENEEAFF. Written as DNA, the CDR3 is TGTGCCAGCAGCTTGTGGGGGGAAAACGAGGAAGCTTTCTTT.